This TCR beta chain was documented in a study of blood T cell repertoires in COVID-19. Per the germline V gene, CDR1 is KGHDR and CDR2 is SFDVKD. V trimming: 4 bases; J trimming: 4 bases; junction bases outside the gene matches: 4. CDR3 length: 15 amino acids. Profiled with immunoSEQ multiplex PCR; TCRdb holds only in-frame clones, not every one. The sample lists roughly 55,000 clones, about 78% occurring once. As regards this clone: Other DNA sequences in this specimen translate into the identical CDR3.

Sequences were obtained from peripheral blood. This chain connects TRBV24-1 to TRBJ2-5, with 11 bases identical to TRBD1. The source is a man aged 80 or over with acute or convalescent COVID-19. CDR3: CATSDRTGGRETQYF. In DNA, the CDR3 is TGTGCCACCAGTGACCGGACAGGGGGCAGAGAGACCCAGTACTTC.